Below are 31 T cell receptor beta chains sequenced from a single sample in a study of neoadjuvant anti-PD-1 for oral cavity cancer. Profiled with immunoSEQ multiplex PCR; TCRdb holds only in-frame clones, not every one. The sample lists about 14,000 clones; roughly 74% were seen once. Here the sequenced sample was PBMCs, taken before nivolumab (anti-PD-1) treatment. These receptors came from a person aged 35 to 85 with oral cavity squamous cell carcinoma.

This rearrangement joins TRBV5-1 to TRBJ1-1; D ambiguous. Trimming removed 5 bases at V and 1 base at J, with 12 bases between. The CDR3 loop spans 14 amino acids. Germline CDR1 and CDR2: SGHRS and YFSETQ. CDR3 DNA sequence: TGCGCCAGCAGGAATGGTCTAAGGAACACTGAAGCTTTCTTT. Its translation: CASRNGLRNTEAFF.

In this sample, this clone turned up once. J is TRBJ2-5 and V is TRBV5-1; the D gene is possibly TRBD2 (6 bases). Per the germline V gene, CDR1 is SGHRS and CDR2 is YFSETQ. The CDR3 is made up of 13 amino acids. V lost 1 base, J lost 7 bases, and 11 bases lay in between. CDR3 DNA: TGCGCCAGCAGCTTGAGTGGACTATCGACCCAGTACTTC. Protein product: CASSLSGLSTQYF.

The chain is built from TRBV7-9 and TRBJ1-1; D remains unclear. Germline CDR1 is SEHNR and CDR2 is FQNEAQ (reference sequence). Trimming took 3 bases from V and 1 from J, leaving 12 bases between them. The CDR3 runs 15 residues. CDR3 loop: CASSFRGSRNTEAFF. CDR3 coding DNA: TGTGCCAGCAGCTTTAGAGGGAGTAGGAACACTGAAGCTTTCTTT.

The genes are TRBV9 and TRBJ1-3; no clear D gene. The CDR3 spans 12 residues. With 0 bases removed from V and 4 bases from J, the gap between germline ends came to 2 bases. Germline loops: CDR1 SGDLS, CDR2 YYNGEE. The CDR3 loop reads CASSVVGNTIYF. DNA of the CDR3: TGTGCCAGCAGCGTAGTGGGAAACACCATATATTTT.

The chain has TRBV9 and TRBJ1-1; unclear D gene. The V end lost 2 bases, the J end lost 0 bases, and 8 bases lay between the germline ends. The CDR3 spans 14 residues. In germline, CDR1 is SGDLS, CDR2 YYNGEE. Here the CDR3 reads CASSVLRMNTEAFF. Here the CDR3 DNA reads TGTGCCAGCAGCGTCCTGCGAATGAACACTGAAGCTTTCTTT.

The chain links TRBV9 to TRBJ1-2; D unclear. Germline CDR1 and CDR2: SGDLS and YYNGEE. V dropped 0 bases and J dropped 1 base, with 7 bases sitting between them. The length of the CDR3 is 14 residues. CDR3 in amino acids: CASSVVGSNYGYTF. The CDR3 DNA follows: TGTGCCAGCAGCGTAGTCGGCAGTAACTATGGCTACACCTTC.

V is TRBV6-5 and J is TRBJ2-3; 11 nucleotides line up with TRBD1. CDR1 MNHEY and CDR2 SVGAGI come from the germline V gene. The CDR3 contains 15 residues. Trimming removed 5 bases from V and 4 bases from J; junction bases left unmatched: 5. Here the CDR3 DNA reads TGTGCCAGCAGTCGGGGACAGGGGGTCCCAGATACGCAGTATTTT. Translation gives CASSRGQGVPDTQYF.

The V and J genes are TRBV9 and TRBJ2-1, with TRBD2 identical over 14 bases. J was trimmed by 9 bases and V by 3 bases; bases with no gene match: 5. The CDR3 covers 15 residues. Per the germline V gene, CDR1 is SGDLS and CDR2 is YYNGEE. The CDR3 here is CASSETSGRASEQFF. The DNA for the CDR3 is TGTGCCAGCAGCGAGACTAGCGGGAGGGCTAGTGAGCAGTTCTTC.

This clone has more than one count but fewer than ten. The V call is TRBV10-1, the J call TRBJ2-7; 9 nucleotides agree with TRBD2. V was clipped by 10 bases and J by 3 bases; unmatched bases: 10. This CDR3 has 14 amino acids. Germline CDR1 is WNHNN and CDR2 is SYGVQD (reference sequence). The CDR3 bases are TGCGCCAACAAACTTCAAGCGGGGGGCTACGAGCAGTACTTC. Its protein product is CANKLQAGGYEQYF.

V gene TRBV5-5 combines with J gene TRBJ1-5; D is unclear. Trimming cost V 3 bases and J 11 bases, with 12 bases left between them. CDR1 and CDR2 from the germline V gene are SGHKS and YYEKEE (reference sequence). CDR3 length: 12 amino acids. The CDR3 DNA reads as TGTGCCAGCAGCTCTGACGGGTGGGCCCAGCATTTT. Translation gives CASSSDGWAQHF.

The chain has TRBV9 and TRBJ2-7; D is unclear. Germline V gene sequence: CDR1 SGDLS, CDR2 YYNGEE. The CDR3 has 14 residues. Trimming stripped 0 bases from V and 1 base from J, with 8 bases between. The CDR3: CASSVEVDSYEQYF. The DNA for the CDR3 is TGTGCCAGCAGCGTAGAAGTCGATTCCTACGAGCAGTACTTC.

In DNA form, the CDR3 reads TGTGCCAGCAGCGTGGCCAACCAAGAGACCCAGTACTTC. Translation: CASSVANQETQYF. V and J are TRBV9 and TRBJ2-5; D is undetermined. The CDR3 has 13 residues. Trimming took off 2 bases at V and 0 bases at J, with 5 bases between the two ends. CDR1 SGDLS and CDR2 YYNGEE come from the germline V gene.

This clone is large in the sample. The V call is TRBV29-1, the J call TRBJ1-2; D ambiguous. V lost 4 bases and J 4 bases, leaving 10 bases between the germline ends. Germline V gene lookup returns CDR1 SQVTM and CDR2 ANQGSEA. The CDR3 runs 12 residues. CDR3 sequence reads: CSVAPDGYGYTF. CDR3 nucleotides: TGCAGCGTTGCCCCCGACGGCTATGGCTACACCTTC.

This clone was counted a few times. This chain joins TRBV7-9 and TRBJ1-5; D gene ambiguous. The V and J ends lost 3 bases and 4 bases respectively, with 7 bases between them. The CDR3 runs to 13 residues. From germline, CDR1 is SEHNR and CDR2 FQNEAQ (reference sequence). CDR3 loop: CASSFWDNQPQHF. The CDR3 nucleotides are TGTGCCAGCAGCTTCTGGGATAATCAGCCCCAGCATTTT.

V and J are TRBV10-1 and TRBJ2-5, with 8 bases fitting TRBD1. The CDR3 has 15 amino acids. In germline, CDR1 is WNHNN, CDR2 SYGVQD (reference sequence). Unmatched junction bases numbered 4, after V lost 3 bases and J lost 1 base. CDR3 sequence reads: CASSDGTGGQETQYF. Here the CDR3 DNA reads TGCGCCAGCAGTGACGGGACAGGAGGCCAAGAGACCCAGTACTTC.

This clone was detected only a few times. The V and J genes are TRBV18 and TRBJ1-4; a possible D gene is TRBD1 (5 bases). Trimming removed 9 bases from V and 0 bases from J, with 11 bases in between. CDR3 length: 14 amino acids. The germline CDR1 and CDR2 sequences are KGHSH and LQKENI. In DNA, the CDR3 is TGTGCCAGTCGGGGACCTGCAACTAATGAAAAACTGTTTTTT. Its protein product is CASRGPATNEKLFF.

This clone was observed a handful of times. This rearrangement joins TRBV28 to TRBJ1-5; D possibly corresponds to TRBD1 (5 bases). CDR1 and CDR2 from the germline V gene are MDHEN and SYDVKM. The CDR3 has 13 amino acids. The ends were cut back, 3 bases at V and 7 bases at J, with 10 bases in the middle. CDR3: CASSFGQGQPQHF. DNA of the CDR3: TGTGCCAGCAGTTTTGGGCAGGGACAGCCCCAGCATTTT.

This clone was picked up a small number of times. The chain recombines TRBV5-4 with TRBJ2-1, with D possibly being TRBD1 (6 bases). Germline CDR1 reads SGHNT; CDR2 reads YYREEE (reference sequence). The CDR3 runs to 19 residues. V shed 2 bases and J shed 0 bases, with 21 bases lying between them. The CDR3 loop is CASSLGYIRTASSYNEQFF. The CDR3 region has the DNA TGTGCCAGCAGCTTAGGGTATATAAGGACAGCAAGCTCCTACAATGAGCAGTTCTTC.

The gene calls are TRBV15 and TRBJ1-2; D might be TRBD1 (6 bases). Germline V gives CDR1 LNHNV, CDR2 YYDKDF (reference sequence). V lost 0 bases to trimming and J lost 5 bases, with 7 bases between them. This CDR3 is built from 13 residues. DNA of the CDR3: TGTGCCACCAGCAGAGACAGGGGTTATGGCTACACCTTC. Amino acid sequence: CATSRDRGYGYTF.

The genes are TRBV27 and TRBJ1-2, with no clear D. The length of the CDR3 is 16 residues. V was shortened by 8 bases and J by 0 bases, with 19 bases between the two germline ends. CDR1 and CDR2 from the germline V gene are MNHEY and SMNVEV (reference sequence). This CDR3 reads CASGRNPTAPNYGYTF. As DNA, the CDR3 is TGTGCCAGCGGACGGAACCCCACGGCGCCTAACTATGGCTACACCTTC.

The chain combines TRBV7-2 with TRBJ1-6, with D unclear. Germline V gene data show CDR1 as SGHTA and CDR2 as FQGNSA. V was cut by 4 bases and J by 11 bases, with 9 bases left in between. The CDR3 consists of 12 residues. The CDR3 DNA reads as TGTGCCAGCAGCTCTCGTATCCCACCCCTCCACTTT. Encoded protein: CASSSRIPPLHF.

This clone was seen a single time. This chain links TRBV4-1 with TRBJ2-3; D may correspond to TRBD1 or TRBD2 (5 bases each). The CDR3 has 15 amino acids. Germline V gives CDR1 MGHRA, CDR2 YSYEKL. Trimming stripped 1 base from V and 5 bases from J, with 13 bases between. As DNA, the CDR3 is TGCGCCAGCAGCCAAGTTTCCGGGGACCAAGATACGCAGTATTTT. Translation: CASSQVSGDQDTQYF.

The V gene is TRBV6-1, the J gene TRBJ2-7, with D uncertain. The germline gives CDR1 MNHNS, CDR2 SASEGT. This CDR3 region has 12 residues. Trimming removed 2 bases from V and 5 bases from J, with 7 bases in between. The CDR3: CASSETGHEQYF. CDR3 sequence (DNA): TGTGCCAGCAGTGAAACGGGTCACGAGCAGTACTTC.

The V gene is TRBV19, the J gene TRBJ1-2, with a tentative D call TRBD1 (5 bases). The CDR3 runs to 15 residues. Looked up from germline, CDR1 is LNHDA and CDR2 is SQIVND (reference sequence). The ends were cut back, 6 bases at V and 3 bases at J, with 17 bases in the middle. The CDR3 sequence: CASSLSGATDYGYTF. The CDR3 DNA reads TGTGCCAGTAGCCTGAGCGGGGCTACCGACTATGGCTACACCTTC. Combining the CDR3 with reference TRBV19 and TRBJ1-2 gives the whole variable domain DGGITQSPKYLFRKEGQNVTLSCEQNLNHDAMYWYRQDPGQGLRLIYYSQIVNDFQKGDIAEGYSVSREKKESFPLTVTSAQKNPTAFYLCASSLSGATDYGYTFGSGTRLTVV.

The CDR3 loop reads CASRIDRGRNTEAFF. In nucleotides, the CDR3 is TGTGCCAGCAGGATTGACAGGGGGCGTAACACTGAAGCTTTCTTT. This rearrangement joins TRBV28 to TRBJ1-1; 10 bases are a match to TRBD1. Unmatched junction bases numbered 6, after V lost 6 bases and J lost 2 bases. The CDR3 is 15 residues long. The V gene's germline CDR1 is MDHEN and CDR2 SYDVKM.

This clone was picked up one time. The chain carries TRBV28 and TRBJ1-4, with no clear D. Germline CDR1 and CDR2: MDHEN and SYDVKM. The V and J ends lost 6 bases and 0 bases respectively, with 11 bases between them. The CDR3 has 15 residues. CDR3 protein: CASSPSGTTNEKLFF. Written as DNA, the CDR3 is TGTGCCAGCAGCCCCTCTGGAACAACTAATGAAAAACTGTTTTTT.

This clone was seen once. The CDR3 DNA reads TGTGCCAGCAGCTTAGTGACAGGGGAATGGTTCTCTGGGGCCAACGTCCTGACTTTC. Translating it yields CASSLVTGEWFSGANVLTF. V gene TRBV13 combines with J gene TRBJ2-6; 8 bases line up with TRBD1. V shed 1 base, J shed 0 bases, and the junction held 8 bases outside the gene matches. The CDR3 is 19 amino acids. Germline CDR1 reads PRHDT; CDR2 reads FYEKMQ (reference sequence).

The chain has TRBV9 and TRBJ2-3; 16 bases line up with TRBD2. CDR3 size: 14 residues. Germline V gives CDR1 SGDLS, CDR2 YYNGEE. The V segment lost 5 bases and the J segment 8 bases; nucleotides outside the gene matches: 2. The CDR3 DNA follows: TGTGCCAGCAGTGGGACTAGCGGGGGGGCTACGCAGTATTTT. This sequence encodes CASSGTSGGATQYF.

The table lists this clone with a count of one. This chain uses TRBV29-1 with TRBJ1-2; D might be TRBD1 (5 bases). The CDR3 covers 12 residues. Germline-derived CDR1 and CDR2 are SQVTM and ANQGSEA. Trimming removed 4 bases at V and 4 bases at J, with 10 bases between. CDR3 amino acids: CSVVQEVYGYTF. In nucleotides, the CDR3 is TGCAGCGTTGTACAGGAAGTCTATGGCTACACCTTC.

The table lists this clone with a count of one. The chain links TRBV19 to TRBJ2-7; 8 bases align to TRBD2. The V gene's germline CDR1 is LNHDA and CDR2 SQIVND (reference sequence). CDR3 length: 14 amino acids. Trimming took 4 bases from V and 6 from J; bases not matched to a gene: 8. The CDR3, as DNA: TGTGCCAGTAGTACGCTTAGCGGGATTGGCGAGCAGTACTTC. Its protein is CASSTLSGIGEQYF. The full variable domain, its missing parts supplied by reference TRBV19 and TRBJ2-7, is DGGITQSPKYLFRKEGQNVTLSCEQNLNHDAMYWYRQDPGQGLRLIYYSQIVNDFQKGDIAEGYSVSREKKESFPLTVTSAQKNPTAFYLCASSTLSGIGEQYFGPGTRLTVT.

The rearrangement joins TRBV10-3 to TRBJ1-4; weak D call: TRBD1 (5 bases). This CDR3 spans 14 amino acids. The V end lost 6 bases, the J end lost 6 bases, and 14 bases lay between the germline ends. Germline V lookup: CDR1 ENHRY, CDR2 SYGVKD. CDR3 sequence: CAISSRGGDEKLFF. CDR3 bases: TGTGCCATCAGCTCCCGGGGGGGGGATGAAAAACTGTTTTTT.